Shown below are 20 T cell receptor beta chains from a single sample sequenced in a study of shared clonotypes between healthy human individuals. CD8 cells regarded as naive lacked CD45RO, were positively chosen for CCR7, and omitted terminally differentiated effector memory CD45RA+ cells. Profiling relied on immunoSEQ multiplex PCR, and the TCRdb table lists in-frame clones only, not all of them. The sample contains around 1.9 million clones, roughly 91% of which appear only once. Material: naive CD8+ T cells from PBMCs. These receptors all come from a man aged 18 to 29 in good health. Some clones in this sample may be carry-over from other donors' samples.

Written as DNA, the CDR3 is TGTGCCAGCAGCCAAGACGGGACAGCTTCCCCATACACTGAAGCTTTCTTT. This codes for CASSQDGTASPYTEAFF. The chain joins TRBV4-2 to TRBJ1-1; 7 nucleotides agree with TRBD1. With V trimmed by 0 bases and J by 3 bases, 10 bases remained unmatched. This CDR3 contains 17 residues. CDR1 and CDR2 (germline): LGHNA, YNFKEQ.

This clone was detected only once. The V and J genes are TRBV27 and TRBJ2-3, with 10 bases lining up with TRBD2. This CDR3 is built from 17 residues. V gave up 4 bases and J gave up 4 bases; unmatched junction bases: 11. The germline V gene encodes CDR1 MNHEY and CDR2 SMNVEV (reference sequence). The DNA of the CDR3 is TGTGCCAGCAGTTCTTATCTTCTAGCGGGAGTGTCAGATACGCAGTATTTT. It is translated as CASSSYLLAGVSDTQYF.

The rearrangement uses TRBV28 and TRBJ1-2; D is unclear. Germline lookup yields CDR1 MDHEN and CDR2 SYDVKM. The germline V and J ends were trimmed by 6 bases and 8 bases, with 22 bases remaining between them. This CDR3 contains 15 residues. Here the CDR3 DNA reads TGTGCCAGCAGCCACGGGTTTGGGATTAGGTTGGGCTACACCTTC. It yields the protein CASSHGFGIRLGYTF.

The chain is built from TRBV9 and TRBJ1-1, with D unclear. The CDR3 is made up of 14 amino acids. From germline, CDR1 is SGDLS and CDR2 YYNGEE. The germline V and J ends were trimmed by 0 bases and 4 bases, with 10 bases remaining between them. CDR3 residues: CASSVGKTGTEAFF. The CDR3 DNA reads TGTGCCAGCAGCGTAGGCAAGACCGGCACTGAAGCTTTCTTT.

This clone occurred once. This sequence joins TRBV5-4 and TRBJ1-2; TRBD1 aligns across 7 bases. Germline V lookup: CDR1 SGHNT, CDR2 YYREEE (reference sequence). Trimming at V came to 0 bases and at J to 5 bases, leaving 4 bases not matched to a gene. The CDR3 length is 14 residues. This CDR3 is CASSLGGTVYGYTF. Here the CDR3 DNA reads TGTGCCAGCAGCTTGGGTGGGACAGTATATGGCTACACCTTC.

The chain recombines TRBV19 with TRBJ2-1; 7 bases are a match to TRBD2. This CDR3 has 15 amino acids. With 2 bases clipped from V and 8 bases from J, the junction kept 9 bases outside the gene matches. Germline CDR1 and CDR2: LNHDA and SQIVND (reference sequence). The chain's CDR3 is CASSIPREMPDEQFF. As DNA, the CDR3 is TGTGCCAGTAGTATACCGCGGGAGATGCCGGATGAGCAGTTCTTC.

This chain uses TRBV19 with TRBJ2-7; maybe TRBD2 (5 bases). V was shortened by 10 bases and J by 1 base, with 14 bases between the two germline ends. The CDR3 has 13 residues. The germline V gene encodes CDR1 LNHDA and CDR2 SQIVND (reference sequence). This chain's CDR3 is CATRTSGSYEQYF. The CDR3 nucleotides read TGTGCCACTCGGACTTCGGGGTCCTACGAGCAGTACTTC.

The gene calls are TRBV4-3 and TRBJ2-2; TRBD2 is a possible D gene (6 bases). The germline CDR1 and CDR2 sequences are LGHNA and YSLEER. This CDR3 is 15 amino acids long. The V gene lost 5 bases and the J gene lost 6 bases, with 16 bases spanning the gap. The DNA for the CDR3 is TGCGCCAGCAGCTATGATGGGGGGAGCGCCGGGGAGCTGTTTTTT. Its protein is CASSYDGGSAGELFF.

The chain joins TRBV5-1 to TRBJ2-1; D perhaps matches TRBD2 (5 bases). The germline V and J ends were trimmed by 5 bases and 6 bases, with 12 bases remaining between them. The V gene's germline CDR1 is SGHRS and CDR2 YFSETQ. This CDR3 is built from 13 residues. The CDR3 bases are TGCGCCAGCAGACCGACTACTTTCAATGAGCAGTTCTTC. Residues: CASRPTTFNEQFF.

This clone has only one observation. This chain links TRBV27 with TRBJ2-1, with TRBD1 matching over 10 bases. The CDR3 is 16 amino acids. Germline trimming cut 3 bases from V and 2 bases from J; bases unmatched to any gene: 4. The germline gives CDR1 MNHEY, CDR2 SMNVEV (reference sequence). CDR3 region: CASSFPGQGAYNEQFF. CDR3 bases: TGTGCCAGCAGTTTCCCCGGACAGGGGGCCTACAATGAGCAGTTCTTC.

This sequence joins TRBV28 and TRBJ1-1; D possibly corresponds to TRBD1 (5 bases). The CDR3 loop spans 16 amino acids. V was trimmed by 3 bases and J by 5 bases, leaving 19 bases between them. Germline loops: CDR1 MDHEN, CDR2 SYDVKM. The CDR3 region is CASSFTPGRGKTEAFF. CDR3 DNA: TGTGCCAGCAGTTTCACCCCTGGGAGGGGAAAGACTGAAGCTTTCTTT.

This chain joins TRBV15 and TRBJ2-7; the D gene is possibly TRBD1 (6 bases). The germline gives CDR1 LNHNV, CDR2 YYDKDF (reference sequence). V lost 5 bases and J lost 0, with 14 bases in between. The CDR3 runs to 15 residues. The CDR3 DNA is TGTGCCACCAGCGAAAGGGGGTCCAGCTCCTACGAGCAGTACTTC. It specifies CATSERGSSSYEQYF. Based on the CDR3 plus reference TRBV15 and TRBJ2-7, the full variable domain is DAMVIQNPRYQVTQFGKPVTLSCSQTLNHNVMYWYQQKSSQAPKLLFHYYDKDFNNEADTPDNFQSRRPNTSFCFLDIRSPGLGDTAMYLCATSERGSSSYEQYFGPGTRLTVT.

This clone was recorded once. The rearrangement joins TRBV4-2 to TRBJ2-7, with 7 positions matching TRBD2. The length of the CDR3 is 15 residues. The germline V gene has CDR1 LGHNA and CDR2 YNFKEQ. With 1 base clipped from V and 5 bases from J, the junction kept 8 bases outside the gene matches. The CDR3 is CASSQVSAGANEQYF. The DNA for the CDR3 is TGTGCCAGCAGCCAAGTCAGCGCGGGAGCAAACGAGCAGTACTTC.

The V and J genes are TRBV28 and TRBJ1-1, with D uncertain. Germline CDR1 and CDR2: MDHEN and SYDVKM. This CDR3 region has 14 residues. V was pared by 2 bases and J by 3 bases, with 10 bases between. The CDR3 region has the DNA TGTGCCAGCAGTTTAGGGCGGTTGGACACTGAAGCTTTCTTT. It codes for CASSLGRLDTEAFF.

V usage is TRBV2 and J usage is TRBJ2-2, with 10 bases matching TRBD2. The germline V gene has CDR1 SNHLY and CDR2 FYNNEI. The CDR3 is 17 amino acids. The junction had 13 bases not matched to a gene; V was cut back by 5 bases and J by 7 bases. The CDR3 DNA is TGTGCCAGCAGTCTCCAATATCTAGCGGGAGATCACGGGGAGCTGTTTTTT. It yields the protein CASSLQYLAGDHGELFF.

V and J are TRBV2 and TRBJ2-5; 7 bases are shared with TRBD1. Germline trimming cut 3 bases from V and 4 bases from J; bases unmatched to any gene: 14. CDR1 is SNHLY, CDR2 FYNNEI, per germline. This CDR3 contains 17 residues. The DNA of the CDR3 is TGTGCCAGCAGTGATTTCACAGAACAGGGGATGGGAGAGACCCAGTACTTC. It codes for CASSDFTEQGMGETQYF.

This chain uses TRBV28 with TRBJ1-2; 12 bases line up with TRBD1. The germline V gene encodes CDR1 MDHEN and CDR2 SYDVKM. J lost 5 bases, V lost 5 bases, and 6 bases had no gene match. The CDR3 runs to 15 residues. CDR3: CASSPRDRGPYGYTF. In DNA, the CDR3 is TGTGCCAGCAGTCCCCGGGACAGGGGGCCTTATGGCTACACCTTC.

V usage is TRBV6-5 and J usage is TRBJ1-1; possibly TRBD1 for D (6 bases). Germline loops: CDR1 MNHEY, CDR2 SVGAGI. This CDR3 is built from 14 residues. The V end was cut by 6 bases, the J end by 7 bases, with 18 bases between. The CDR3 protein is CASSPSAQGLEAFF. The CDR3 DNA reads TGTGCCAGCAGCCCCTCAGCCCAGGGGCTTGAAGCTTTCTTT.

The chain links TRBV9 to TRBJ2-7; D gene ambiguous. CDR1 is SGDLS, CDR2 YYNGEE, per germline. The CDR3 runs to 14 residues. V lost 0 bases, J lost 4 bases, and 11 bases lay in between. CDR3 nucleotide sequence: TGTGCCAGCAGCGTAGGGCTAGAAATGTACGAGCAGTACTTC. Its translation is CASSVGLEMYEQYF.

The chain uses TRBV9 and TRBJ1-4, with D possibly being TRBD1 (6 bases). The CDR3 consists of 18 residues. Per the germline V gene, CDR1 is SGDLS and CDR2 is YYNGEE. V gave up 0 bases and J gave up 0 bases, with 15 bases separating them. In nucleotides, the CDR3 is TGTGCCAGCAGCGTAGAAAGGGACAATCCTGCAACTAATGAAAAACTGTTTTTT. The encoded protein is CASSVERDNPATNEKLFF.